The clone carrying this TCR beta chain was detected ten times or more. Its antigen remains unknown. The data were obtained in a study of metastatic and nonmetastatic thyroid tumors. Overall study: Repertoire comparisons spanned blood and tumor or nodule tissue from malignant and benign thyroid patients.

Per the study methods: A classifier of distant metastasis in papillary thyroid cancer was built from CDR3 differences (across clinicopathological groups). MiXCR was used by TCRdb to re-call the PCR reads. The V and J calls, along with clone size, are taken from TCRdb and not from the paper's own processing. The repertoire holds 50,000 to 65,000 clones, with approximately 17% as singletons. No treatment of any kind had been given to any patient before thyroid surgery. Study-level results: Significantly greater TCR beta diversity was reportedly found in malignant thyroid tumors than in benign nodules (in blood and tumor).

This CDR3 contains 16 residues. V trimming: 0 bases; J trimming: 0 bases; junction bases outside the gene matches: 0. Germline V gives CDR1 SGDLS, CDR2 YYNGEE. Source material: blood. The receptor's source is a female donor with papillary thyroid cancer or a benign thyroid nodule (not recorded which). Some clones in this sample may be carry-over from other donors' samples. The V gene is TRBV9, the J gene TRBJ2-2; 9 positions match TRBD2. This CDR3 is CASSVVAGANTGELFF. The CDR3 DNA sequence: TGTGCCAGCAGCGTAGTAGCGGGGGCGAACACCGGGGAGCTGTTTTTT.